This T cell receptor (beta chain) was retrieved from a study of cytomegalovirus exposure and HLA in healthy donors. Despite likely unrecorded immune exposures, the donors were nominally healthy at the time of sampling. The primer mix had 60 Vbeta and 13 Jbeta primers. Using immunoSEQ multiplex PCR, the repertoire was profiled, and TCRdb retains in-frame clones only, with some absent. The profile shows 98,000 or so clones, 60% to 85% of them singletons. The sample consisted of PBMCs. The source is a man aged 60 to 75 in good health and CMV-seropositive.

DNA of the CDR3: TGTGCCAGCAGTCCGTGGGCCGGGAACCAAGAGACCCAGTACTTC. Translated: CASSPWAGNQETQYF. The V and J genes are TRBV5-4 and TRBJ2-5, with D tentatively TRBD2 (5 bases). The CDR3 is 15 residues long. The V gene lost 5 bases and the J gene lost 0 bases, with 14 bases spanning the gap. In germline, CDR1 is SGHNT, CDR2 YYREEE (reference sequence). Based on the CDR3 plus reference TRBV5-4 and TRBJ2-5, the full variable domain is ETGVTQSPTHLIKTRGQQVTLRCSSQSGHNTVSWYQQALGQGPQFIFQYYREEENGRGNFPPRFSGLQFPNYSSELNVNALELDDSALYLCASSPWAGNQETQYFGPGTRLLVL.